Listed here are 21 T cell receptor beta chains from one sample, sequenced in a study of T cells after yellow fever vaccination. TCRdb passed the 5' RACE reads through MiXCR, listing each CDR3 protein once. This sample carries some 130,000 distinct CDR3 sequences, 6.6% of them seen once, and the ten largest clones take 0.5% to 0.65%. Here the sequenced sample was CD4+ T cells sorted from PBMCs, taken 10 days after the yellow fever booster vaccination. The receptors were gathered from a man aged 25-40 years who received the YFV17D yellow fever vaccine.

The sample holds many counts of this clonotype. The chain combines TRBV15 with TRBJ2-3; D remains unclear. V lost 8 bases, J lost 2 bases, and 14 bases lay in between. CDR3 length: 14 amino acids. Germline lookup yields CDR1 LNHNV and CDR2 YYDKDF (reference sequence). CDR3 in amino acids: CATRTRWDTDTQYF. The DNA for the CDR3 is TGTGCCACCCGGACCCGGTGGGACACAGATACGCAGTATTTT.

The chain carries TRBV24-1 and TRBJ2-5; no clear D gene. Germline loops: CDR1 KGHDR, CDR2 SFDVKD. V lost 7 bases and J 5 bases, leaving 7 bases between the germline ends. There are 11 residues in the CDR3. CDR3 nucleotides: TGTGCCACCAGCGTGGCGGAGACCCAGTACTTC. Translated: CATSVAETQYF.

The table lists this clonotype with many counts. The V call is TRBV20-1, the J call TRBJ2-4; the D gene is possibly TRBD1 (7 bases). Germline V gene data show CDR1 as DFQATT and CDR2 as SNEGSKA (reference sequence). V lost 6 bases to trimming and J lost 0 bases, with 18 bases between them. The CDR3 length is 16 residues. Here the CDR3 reads CSAPKTGRKAKNIQYF. The CDR3 DNA is TGCAGTGCGCCTAAGACAGGGAGGAAAGCCAAAAACATTCAGTACTTC.

V and J are TRBV12-3 or TRBV12-4 and TRBJ2-4; 11 bases map to TRBD2. The CDR3 length is 19 residues. V dropped 8 bases and J dropped 1; count of bases not matched to a gene: 16. CDR3 loop: CASCRLASGRQRAKNIQYF. The CDR3 DNA follows: TGTGCCAGCTGCCGCCTTGCTAGCGGGAGGCAGCGGGCCAAAAACATTCAGTACTTC.

This clonotype was counted at least ten times. This sequence joins TRBV7-9 and TRBJ2-3; D remains unclear. V gave up 0 bases and J gave up 11 bases, with 12 bases separating them. The CDR3 totals 13 residues. Germline-derived CDR1 and CDR2 are SEHNR and FQNEAQ (reference sequence). CDR3 amino acids: CASSLAQDLWQYF. The CDR3, as DNA: TGTGCCAGCAGCTTAGCGCAGGATCTCTGGCAGTATTTT.

Only a few counts were recorded for this clonotype. The chain employs TRBV15 and TRBJ2-7, with D possibly being TRBD2 (6 bases). Germline V gene lookup returns CDR1 LNHNV and CDR2 YYDKDF (reference sequence). Trimming pared 1 base from V and 4 bases from J, leaving 14 bases between. The CDR3 is 15 residues long. The CDR3 region has the DNA TGTGCCACCAGCAGAGTAGCGGACACAAAGTACGAGCAGTACTTC. This codes for CATSRVADTKYEQYF.

The chain is built from TRBV7-2 and TRBJ2-5; the D gene is possibly TRBD1 (6 bases). V was clipped by 1 base and J by 13 bases, with 13 bases between them. This CDR3 region has 12 residues. CDR1 is SGHTA and CDR2 is FQGNSA in the germline V gene. The CDR3 DNA reads TGTGCCAGCAGCTTAGGGGGGCCATTGGTGTACTTC. Translating gives CASSLGGPLVYF.

This chain links TRBV9 with TRBJ2-7; 7 bases align to TRBD2. The V segment lost 3 bases and the J segment 3 bases; nucleotides outside the gene matches: 12. The CDR3 extends over 16 amino acids. Germline V gene sequence: CDR1 SGDLS, CDR2 YYNGEE. CDR3 in amino acids: CASSAGGNLLLYEQYF. CDR3 DNA sequence: TGTGCCAGCAGCGCGGGAGGAAACTTGCTACTCTACGAGCAGTACTTC.

About this clonotype itself: This could be a read error, since a much larger clone is one nucleotide away. J is TRBJ1-1 and V is TRBV7-8; D gene unclear. The CDR3 covers 11 residues. V lost 3 bases and J 3 bases, leaving 2 bases between the germline ends. Germline V gene data show CDR1 as SGHVS and CDR2 as FQNEAQ. The CDR3 DNA reads as TGTGCCAGCAGCTTGTACACTGAAGCTTTCTTT. Translation gives CASSLYTEAFF.

This clonotype came up many times. This chain connects TRBV6-1 to TRBJ2-1; D might be TRBD1 (6 bases). V was cut by 6 bases and J by 3 bases, with 15 bases left in between. Germline V gives CDR1 MNHNS, CDR2 SASEGT. The CDR3 length is 15 residues. CDR3 nucleotide sequence: TGTGCCAGCAGAGCCCAGACAGGTTACTACAATGAGCAGTTCTTC. Amino acid sequence: CASRAQTGYYNEQFF.

This clonotype was detected many times. One junction end does not reproduce the germline sequence, and a read error may be involved. The CDR3 is CASSLTGTGSYGYTF. The CDR3 coding sequence is TGTGCCAGCAGCCTAACCGGGACAGGTAGCTATGGCTACACCTTC. This chain connects TRBV7-3 to TRBJ1-2; 8 bases align to TRBD1. Germline-derived CDR1 and CDR2 are SGHTA and FQGTGA. CDR3 length: 15 residues.

The sample holds many counts of this clonotype. The CDR3 loop reads CASSFLRGGGEQFF. CDR3 DNA sequence: TGTGCCAGCAGTTTCCTCAGGGGAGGAGGTGAGCAGTTCTTC. This chain joins TRBV28 and TRBJ2-1; D may correspond to TRBD1 or TRBD2 (6 bases each). Germline V lookup: CDR1 MDHEN, CDR2 SYDVKM. CDR3 size: 14 residues. Deletions cut 3 bases from V and 9 bases from J, with 15 bases between.

This clonotype was detected ten times or more. The DNA of the CDR3 is TGTGCCAGCAGCTTAGGGACAGGCGCCTTATCGGCCCAGTACTTC. The encoded protein is CASSLGTGALSAQYF. The rearrangement links TRBV7-2 to TRBJ2-5, with 7 bases matching TRBD1. Germline assignment: CDR1 SGHTA and CDR2 FQGNSA. The CDR3 consists of 15 residues. J gave up 9 bases and V 1 base, and 11 bases lay outside the gene matches. The variable domain in full, with the rest retrieved from reference TRBV7-2 and TRBJ2-5, is GAGVSQSPSNKVTEKGKDVELRCDPISGHTALYWYRQSLGQGLEFLIYFQGNSAPDKSGLPSDRFSAERTGGSVSTLTIQRTQQEDSAVYLCASSLGTGALSAQYFGPGTRLLVL.

This clonotype was recorded at least ten times. The V gene is TRBV6-5, the J gene TRBJ2-1, with TRBD2 matching over 10 bases. Germline lookup yields CDR1 MNHEY and CDR2 SVGAGI. V shed 4 bases and J 4 bases; nucleotides not matched to a gene: 10. The CDR3 spans 17 residues. This chain's CDR3 is CASSFSLGLAEYNEQFF. Here the CDR3 DNA reads TGTGCCAGCAGTTTCTCCCTAGGACTAGCGGAATACAATGAGCAGTTCTTC.

This clonotype was recorded many times. This chain connects TRBV12-3 or TRBV12-4 to TRBJ2-1, with 11 bases matching TRBD2. Trimming removed 5 bases from V and 2 bases from J; junction bases left unmatched: 8. The CDR3 extends over 17 amino acids. CDR3 in DNA: TGTGCCAGCAGTCCTCTAGCGGGGGGTAGGGCCTACAATGAGCAGTTCTTC. Translating gives CASSPLAGGRAYNEQFF.

Worth noting for this clonotype: Since a much larger clone is just one base distant, this may be a read error. This chain connects TRBV11-2 to TRBJ2-5; tentatively, D is TRBD1 (5 bases). The germline V gene has CDR1 SGHAT and CDR2 FQNNGV. The V gene lost 0 bases and the J gene lost 5 bases, with 13 bases spanning the gap. The CDR3 spans 15 residues. CDR3 bases: TGTGCCAGCAGCTTAGAAGGCAGGGAACGGGAGACCCAGTACTTC. It specifies CASSLEGRERETQYF.

This clonotype has ten or more counts. The chain joins TRBV18 to TRBJ2-3; either TRBD1 or TRBD2 may fit D (5 bases each). CDR1 is KGHSH and CDR2 is LQKENI in the germline V gene. The V gene lost 2 bases and the J gene lost 2 bases, with 11 bases spanning the gap. This CDR3 spans 15 amino acids. The CDR3 sequence: CASSPSRDHTDTQYF. As DNA, the CDR3 is TGTGCCAGCTCACCATCCCGGGACCACACAGATACGCAGTATTTT.

This clonotype was detected ten times or more. The chain uses TRBV5-1 and TRBJ2-1; D gene uncertain. The CDR3 covers 15 residues. The V end lost 4 bases, the J end lost 4 bases, and 15 bases lay between the germline ends. CDR1 SGHRS and CDR2 YFSETQ come from the germline V gene. The CDR3 DNA follows: TGCGCCAGCAGCCGAAGACGGACGGGTTACAATGAGCAGTTCTTC. Protein product: CASSRRRTGYNEQFF. The variable domain in full, completed from reference TRBV5-1 and TRBJ2-1, reads KAGVTQTPRYLIKTRGQQVTLSCSPISGHRSVSWYQQTPGQGLQFLFEYFSETQRNKGNFPGRFSGRQFSNSRSEMNVSTLELGDSALYLCASSRRRTGYNEQFFGPGTRLTVL.

This clonotype showed up many times. This chain connects TRBV29-1 to TRBJ1-2, with D possibly matching TRBD1 (6 bases). The germline V and J ends were trimmed by 7 bases and 7 bases, with 13 bases remaining between them. CDR1 is SQVTM and CDR2 is ANQGSEA in the germline V gene. CDR3 size: 11 residues. The CDR3 nucleotides read TGCAGCGCCTTCGGGGGGCGTGGCTACACCTTC. Protein sequence: CSAFGGRGYTF.

This clonotype was observed many times. V is TRBV12-3 or TRBV12-4 and J is TRBJ2-1, with D perhaps matching TRBD2 (6 bases). V gave up 5 bases and J gave up 4 bases, with 21 bases separating them. The CDR3 sequence is 17 residues long. The CDR3 is CASSPSMGSGSYNEQFF. CDR3 nucleotides: TGTGCCAGCAGTCCTTCAATGGGTAGCGGCTCATACAATGAGCAGTTCTTC.

This clonotype was seen many times. The chain employs TRBV28 and TRBJ2-7; D perhaps matches TRBD1 (5 bases). V dropped 2 bases and J dropped 6 bases, with 11 bases sitting between them. CDR1 MDHEN and CDR2 SYDVKM come from the germline V gene. This CDR3 has 13 amino acids. The CDR3 DNA reads TGTGCCAGCAGTTTAGGGAAGGGGTCCGAGCAGTACTTC. Its translation: CASSLGKGSEQYF.